This T cell receptor beta chain comes out of a study of cytomegalovirus exposure and HLA in healthy donors. Study results and caveats: Clonal expansion, a later analysis showed, was greater in HLA-associated TCR beta chains than in equally common others.

A remark on this clone: Its antigen is as yet unknown.

Researchers ran the PCR with 60 Vbeta and 13 Jbeta primers. Sequencing was performed with immunoSEQ multiplex PCR; in TCRdb, only in-frame clones are kept and a portion is missing. The sample lists nearly 110,000 clones, roughly 80% seen once, with around 2.1% in the top ten. The CDR3 covers 14 residues. Unmatched junction bases numbered 6, after V lost 3 bases and J lost 3 bases. Germline CDR1 is SGDLS and CDR2 is YYNGEE. V is TRBV9 and J is TRBJ2-7, with 7 positions matching TRBD2. The sequence derives from a man aged 30 to 39 in good health and CMV-seronegative. Input material: PBMCs. This chain's CDR3 is CASSEASGVYEQYF. CDR3 nucleotide sequence: TGTGCCAGCAGCGAGGCTAGCGGAGTCTACGAGCAGTACTTC.